This TCR beta chain was recovered during a study of T cells in localized non-small cell lung cancer. Regarding this clone: What it binds is unknown.

Study-wide results and limits: Uninvolved nearby lung showed the greatest T cell clonality, exceeding that found in tumor. Sequencing involved a lone tumor region, leaving heterogeneity possible. The study detected a median 57 of the top 100 tumor clones in adjacent lung.

This CDR3 has 16 residues. Germline loops: CDR1 LNHNV, CDR2 YYDKDF (reference sequence). Trimming stripped 3 bases from V and 0 bases from J, with 12 bases between. Clones were read by immunoSEQ multiplex PCR, and TCRdb kept only the in-frame ones, dropping some. The sample yields around 130,000 clones, roughly 90% seen once. The V gene is TRBV15, the J gene TRBJ1-5; D perhaps matches TRBD1 (5 bases). The origin of this receptor is a female donor at least 60 years old with stage I lung adenocarcinoma. The specimen was peripheral blood, collected before any cancer treatment. The CDR3: CATSRARDRSNQPQHF. In DNA form, the CDR3 reads TGTGCCACCAGCAGGGCTAGGGACCGTAGCAATCAGCCCCAGCATTTT.